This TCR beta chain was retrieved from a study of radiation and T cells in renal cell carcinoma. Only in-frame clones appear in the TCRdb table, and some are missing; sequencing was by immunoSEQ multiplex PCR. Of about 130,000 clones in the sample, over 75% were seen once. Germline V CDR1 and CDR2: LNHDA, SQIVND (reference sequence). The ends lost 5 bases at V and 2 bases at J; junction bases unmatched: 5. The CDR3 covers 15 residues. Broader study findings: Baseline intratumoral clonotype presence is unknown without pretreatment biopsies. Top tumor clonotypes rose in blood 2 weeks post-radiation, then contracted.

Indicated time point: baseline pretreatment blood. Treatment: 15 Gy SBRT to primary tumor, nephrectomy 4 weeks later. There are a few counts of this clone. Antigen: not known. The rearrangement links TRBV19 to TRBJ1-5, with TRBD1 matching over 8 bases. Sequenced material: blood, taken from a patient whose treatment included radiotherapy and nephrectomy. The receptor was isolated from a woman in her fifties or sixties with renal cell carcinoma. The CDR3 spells CASSDRGPGNQPQHF. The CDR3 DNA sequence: TGTGCCAGTAGTGACAGGGGCCCAGGCAATCAGCCCCAGCATTTT.